This T cell receptor (beta chain) was observed in a study of T-cell memory formation after mild COVID-19. With V trimmed by 5 bases and J by 9 bases, 15 bases remained unmatched. The germline CDR1 and CDR2 sequences are SGHTA and FQGNSA. This CDR3 has 17 amino acids. One entry per CDR3 protein, called by TCRdb with MiXCR from the 5' RACE reads. The data contain some 320,000 distinct CDR3 sequences, more than 15% of them seen just once; the ten biggest clones take up more than 20%. The gene calls are TRBV7-2 and TRBJ2-1; TRBD2 agrees at 11 bases. This clonotype was sampled from a man aged 18 to 35 who had mild COVID-19 (a few samples of this study predate the infection). Cell type and time point are not known. The sample was PBMCs or a T cell subset sorted from them (not recorded which). The CDR3 loop is CASSIYSGGGRKIEQFF. The DNA for the CDR3 is TGTGCCAGCAGCATCTATAGCGGGGGGGGCAGAAAAATTGAGCAGTTCTTC.